Each of the 23 T cell receptor beta chains below was sequenced from the same sample in a study of cytomegalovirus exposure and HLA in healthy donors. Primers included in the PCR were 60 Vbeta and 13 Jbeta primers. This table comes from immunoSEQ multiplex PCR, and its TCRdb copy is limited to in-frame clones, with some not included. The sample holds approximately 150,000 clones. Sequencing was performed on PBMCs. Receptors were obtained from a woman between 50 and 59 years old in good health and CMV-seronegative.

The chain recombines TRBV13 with TRBJ2-7, with a weak D call TRBD2 (6 bases). Trimming cost V 1 base and J 6 bases, with 16 bases left between them. This CDR3 has 15 residues. Germline CDR1 and CDR2: PRHDT and FYEKMQ (reference sequence). The DNA of the CDR3 is TGTGCCAGCAGCTTAGAGGGACTGCCTCCAGGCGAGCAGTACTTC. As protein: CASSLEGLPPGEQYF.

This chain uses TRBV30 with TRBJ1-6; 9 positions match TRBD1. Trimming took 5 bases from V and 9 from J; bases not matched to a gene: 8. The CDR3 loop spans 14 amino acids. The germline V gene has CDR1 GTSNPN and CDR2 SVGIG (reference sequence). Here the CDR3 DNA reads TGTGCCTGGGGCCAGGACAGGGGTGGTTCACCCCTCCACTTT. Translated: CAWGQDRGGSPLHF.

This chain joins TRBV7-3 and TRBJ2-1; maybe TRBD1 (5 bases). The germline V gene encodes CDR1 SGHTA and CDR2 FQGTGA. Trimming shortened V by 3 bases and J by 0 bases, and 9 bases separated the two germline ends. The CDR3 has 15 residues. For the CDR3, the DNA is TGTGCCAGCAGCTTTGGGCAGGGCTCCTACAATGAGCAGTTCTTC. It specifies CASSFGQGSYNEQFF.

This chain links TRBV27 with TRBJ2-2; 7 bases map to TRBD2. CDR1 and CDR2 (germline): MNHEY, SMNVEV (reference sequence). This CDR3 has 15 residues. V lost 8 bases to trimming and J lost 2 bases; unmatched junction nucleotides: 8. The CDR3 sequence: CASGELAQNTGELFF. As DNA, the CDR3 is TGTGCCAGCGGTGAACTAGCGCAAAACACCGGGGAGCTGTTTTTT.

The J gene is TRBJ1-4, the V gene TRBV27, with D tentatively TRBD1 (6 bases). CDR3 length: 16 amino acids. Per the germline V gene, CDR1 is MNHEY and CDR2 is SMNVEV (reference sequence). Trimming stripped 0 bases from V and 8 bases from J, with 16 bases between. CDR3 DNA: TGTGCCAGCAGTTTATCCCAGACAGGCCGGCGAGAAAAACTGTTTTTT. Translated: CASSLSQTGRREKLFF.

The chain combines TRBV7-2 with TRBJ2-7, with a tentative D call TRBD1 (5 bases). The CDR3 loop spans 15 amino acids. From germline, CDR1 is SGHTA and CDR2 FQGNSA. The V end was cut by 1 base, the J end by 0 bases, with 10 bases between. The CDR3 DNA follows: TGTGCCAGCAGCTTAGGGGGCCCCCTCTCCTACGAGCAGTACTTC. It yields the protein CASSLGGPLSYEQYF. Looking up the rest from reference TRBV7-2 and TRBJ2-7 gives the full variable domain: GAGVSQSPSNKVTEKGKDVELRCDPISGHTALYWYRQSLGQGLEFLIYFQGNSAPDKSGLPSDRFSAERTGGSVSTLTIQRTQQEDSAVYLCASSLGGPLSYEQYFGPGTRLTVT.

The chain combines TRBV7-8 with TRBJ2-3; TRBD2 agrees at 9 bases. V shed 4 bases and J 3 bases; nucleotides not matched to a gene: 5. CDR3 length: 15 residues. CDR1 is SGHVS and CDR2 is FQNEAQ in the germline V gene. CDR3 loop: CASSSYSGSTDTQYF. Written as DNA, the CDR3 is TGTGCCAGCAGCTCCTATAGCGGGAGTACAGATACGCAGTATTTT.

CDR3 amino acids: CASSISGGLAPSGRFF. The DNA for the CDR3 is TGTGCCAGTAGTATCAGTGGGGGACTAGCGCCCAGCGGGAGGTTCTTC. The rearrangement joins TRBV19 to TRBJ2-1, with 10 bases lining up with TRBD2. Germline V CDR1 and CDR2: LNHDA, SQIVND (reference sequence). The J segment lost 15 bases and the V segment lost 3 bases, leaving 17 bases of the junction unmatched. The CDR3 is 16 amino acids. The whole variable domain, remainder taken from reference TRBV19 and TRBJ2-1, is DGGITQSPKYLFRKEGQNVTLSCEQNLNHDAMYWYRQDPGQGLRLIYYSQIVNDFQKGDIAEGYSVSREKKESFPLTVTSAQKNPTAFYLCASSISGGLAPSGRFFGPGTRLTVL.

The chain employs TRBV27 and TRBJ2-1; D is undetermined. Deletions cut 3 bases from V and 6 bases from J, with 9 bases between. This CDR3 region has 13 residues. Germline CDR1 MNHEY, CDR2 SMNVEV (reference sequence). CDR3 in amino acids: CASSLSRINEQFF. Written as DNA, the CDR3 is TGTGCCAGCAGTTTGTCTAGGATCAATGAGCAGTTCTTC.

This chain's CDR3 is CASRQTAGNGGNTIYF. The CDR3 coding sequence is TGCGCCAGCAGACAAACGGCAGGGAATGGAGGAAACACCATATATTTT. V gene TRBV5-1 combines with J gene TRBJ1-3; possible D gene TRBD1, 5 bases. This CDR3 contains 16 residues. V lost 5 bases and J 4 bases, leaving 19 bases between the germline ends. Germline assignment: CDR1 SGHRS and CDR2 YFSETQ.

The V and J genes are TRBV9 and TRBJ1-2; D gene uncertain. The CDR3 totals 13 residues. Per the germline V gene, CDR1 is SGDLS and CDR2 is YYNGEE. The germline V and J ends were trimmed by 1 base and 2 bases, with 6 bases remaining between them. CDR3 residues: CASSVTPNYGYTF. The CDR3 region has the DNA TGTGCCAGCAGCGTAACACCCAACTATGGCTACACCTTC.

Notes on this clone: The junction departs from germline at one end; a sequencing error may be responsible. V usage is TRBV18 and J usage is TRBJ2-4; D is unclear. In germline, CDR1 is KGHSH, CDR2 LQKENI. The CDR3 spans 13 residues. CDR3 sequence (DNA): TGTGCCAGCTCACCTCCCGAGCTGGGCATTCAGTGCTTC. It codes for CASSPPELGIQCF. The full variable domain, rest sourced from reference TRBV18 and TRBJ2-4, is NAGVMQNPRHLVRRRGQEARLRCSPMKGHSHVYWYRQLPEEGLKFMVYLQKENIIDESGMPKERFSAEFPKEGPSILRIQQVVRGDSAAYFCASSPPELGIQCFGAGTRLSVL.

The V gene is TRBV4-1, the J gene TRBJ1-2; TRBD1 matches at 9 bases. Germline CDR1 and CDR2: MGHRA and YSYEKL. CDR3 length: 17 amino acids. V shed 3 bases and J 7 bases; nucleotides not matched to a gene: 15. Here the CDR3 reads CASSQPTTGGLVSGYTF. CDR3 DNA sequence: TGCGCCAGCAGCCAGCCCACGACAGGGGGTTTAGTCTCTGGCTACACCTTC.

V gene TRBV5-5 combines with J gene TRBJ1-1; D ambiguous. This CDR3 has 13 residues. The germline V and J ends were trimmed by 1 base and 5 bases, with 9 bases remaining between them. In germline, CDR1 is SGHKS, CDR2 YYEKEE (reference sequence). The CDR3 protein is CASSLWEGTEAFF. CDR3 DNA: TGTGCCAGCAGCTTGTGGGAGGGAACTGAAGCTTTCTTT.

This rearrangement joins TRBV5-1 to TRBJ1-5, with a weak D call TRBD1 (5 bases). Trimming shortened V by 5 bases and J by 0 bases, and 12 bases separated the two germline ends. CDR3 size: 15 residues. CDR1 SGHRS and CDR2 YFSETQ come from the germline V gene. CDR3 sequence: CASSPDSYSNQPQHF. DNA for the CDR3: TGCGCCAGCAGTCCCGACAGTTATAGCAATCAGCCCCAGCATTTT.

The gene calls are TRBV19 and TRBJ2-6; D is undetermined. CDR3 length equals 17 residues. V was shortened by 4 bases and J by 3 bases, with 16 bases between the two germline ends. Looked up from germline, CDR1 is LNHDA and CDR2 is SQIVND (reference sequence). The CDR3 reads CASSTIAPFGGANVLTF. The CDR3 bases are TGTGCCAGTAGTACCATAGCCCCCTTCGGTGGGGCCAACGTCCTGACTTTC.

The gene calls are TRBV19 and TRBJ2-6; 11 bases fit TRBD1. The CDR3 is 18 amino acids. After removal of 5 bases from V and 0 bases from J, the junction contained 6 bases not matched to a gene. Germline V gives CDR1 LNHDA, CDR2 SQIVND (reference sequence). CDR3 protein: CASSFWTGGDSGANVLTF. For the CDR3, the DNA is TGTGCCAGTAGTTTCTGGACAGGGGGCGACTCTGGGGCCAACGTCCTGACTTTC.

The gene calls are TRBV5-1 and TRBJ2-3, with D possibly matching TRBD2 (5 bases). Germline V CDR1 and CDR2: SGHRS, YFSETQ. This CDR3 has 16 amino acids. V gave up 4 bases and J gave up 0 bases, with 15 bases separating them. The CDR3 nucleotides are TGCGCCAGCAGCCTAGGACTGAGGCAGAGCACAGATACGCAGTATTTT. Protein sequence: CASSLGLRQSTDTQYF.

This rearrangement joins TRBV4-1 to TRBJ2-1, with TRBD2 matching 12 bases. This CDR3 comprises 19 residues. Germline V gene data show CDR1 as MGHRA and CDR2 as YSYEKL. V trimming: 1 base; J trimming: 0 bases; junction bases outside the gene matches: 7. The CDR3 is CASSQGSGLAGLSYNEQFF. The CDR3 coding sequence is TGCGCCAGCAGCCAAGGTTCTGGACTAGCGGGGCTCTCCTACAATGAGCAGTTCTTC.

J is TRBJ2-7 and V is TRBV10-3; D is unresolved. The CDR3 totals 15 residues. Germline CDR1 ENHRY, CDR2 SYGVKD. The V and J ends lost 0 bases and 2 bases respectively, with 11 bases between them. The chain's CDR3 is CAISESIGTTYEQYF. In DNA form, the CDR3 reads TGTGCCATCAGTGAGTCTATTGGTACTACCTACGAGCAGTACTTC.

The chain has TRBV7-9 and TRBJ2-7, with 8 positions matching TRBD1. Germline V lookup: CDR1 SEHNR, CDR2 FQNEAQ (reference sequence). The CDR3 covers 13 residues. Trimming at V came to 5 bases and at J to 7 bases, leaving 7 bases not matched to a gene. CDR3 region: CASSLDRVWEQYF. Written as DNA, the CDR3 is TGTGCCAGCAGCCTGGACAGGGTATGGGAGCAGTACTTC. The full variable domain, with the rest looked up from reference TRBV7-9 and TRBJ2-7, is DTGVSQNPRHKITKRGQNVTFRCDPISEHNRLYWYRQTLGQGPEFLTYFQNEAQLEKSRLLSDRFSAERPKGSFSTLEIQRTEQGDSAMYLCASSLDRVWEQYFGPGTRLTVT.

The chain links TRBV5-1 to TRBJ2-1, with D possibly TRBD1 on 5 matching bases. The CDR3 covers 15 residues. V lost 0 bases, J lost 6 bases, and 13 bases lay in between. Germline CDR1 SGHRS, CDR2 YFSETQ. CDR3 DNA: TGCGCCAGCAGCTTGGGGGCAGGGAACTCCAATGAGCAGTTCTTC. Its translation is CASSLGAGNSNEQFF.

This rearrangement joins TRBV15 to TRBJ2-3; 7 bases are a match to TRBD1. The length of the CDR3 is 14 residues. The J segment lost 6 bases and the V segment lost 4 bases, leaving 7 bases of the junction unmatched. The V gene's germline CDR1 is LNHNV and CDR2 YYDKDF (reference sequence). The chain's CDR3 is CATSTRQGMDTQYF. As DNA, the CDR3 is TGTGCCACCAGCACCCGACAGGGAATGGATACGCAGTATTTT. The entire variable domain, with the rest obtained from reference TRBV15 and TRBJ2-3, is as follows: DAMVIQNPRYQVTQFGKPVTLSCSQTLNHNVMYWYQQKSSQAPKLLFHYYDKDFNNEADTPDNFQSRRPNTSFCFLDIRSPGLGDTAMYLCATSTRQGMDTQYFGPGTRLTVL.